These T cell receptor beta chains were read from a single sample in a study of shared clonotypes between healthy human individuals. Here immunoSEQ multiplex PCR was the method, and the copy in TCRdb shows in-frame clones only, minus some. Here the sample spans approximately 2.1 million clones, 90% to 95% being singletons. Input material: naive CD4+ T cells from PBMCs. Receptor source: a man between 18 and 29 years old in good health. Some clones in this sample may be carry-over from other donors' samples. Each CDR3 is given with its conserved first and last residue. The order of the fields is V gene, J gene, D gene, clone size, CDR3 DNA, CDR3 protein. The D gene is left open where the match is weak. Clone size, where shown, is once, few, many, or a class for clones that have expanded.

TRBV19	TRBJ2-3	TRBD2	once	TGTGCCACCCAGCGGGGTAGCAGGGACACAGATACGCAGTATTTT	CATQRGSRDTDTQYF
TRBV5-1	TRBJ2-3	TRBD2	.	TGCGCCAGCAGCTTGGGGACTAGCGGGAGTGATACGCAGTATTTT	CASSLGTSGSDTQYF
TRBV30	TRBJ2-1	TRBD2	.	TGTGCCTGGAGTGTAGGGCTAGCGGGAGAGCAGTTCTTC	CAWSVGLAGEQFF
TRBV19	TRBJ2-1	.	.	TGTGCCAGTAGTACTAGACAGATCCACAATGAGCAGTTCTTC	CASSTRQIHNEQFF
TRBV6-5	TRBJ2-1	TRBD1	.	TGTGCCAGCAGTCGGCCGGGACAGGGAAACAATGAGCAGTTCTTC	CASSRPGQGNNEQFF
TRBV28	TRBJ2-5	TRBD1	once	TGTGCCAGCAGTCAGAGACAGGGGCGGGCCCAGTACTTC	CASSQRQGRAQYF
TRBV18	TRBJ2-5	.	.	TGTGCCAGCTCACTGACTAGGAACCAAGAGACCCAGTACTTC	CASSLTRNQETQYF
TRBV7-9	TRBJ2-2	TRBD1	.	TGTGCCAGCAGCTCTGGGACAGGGGGAGTTCGGACCGGGGAGCTGTTTTTT	CASSSGTGGVRTGELFF
TRBV12-5	TRBJ2-7	.	.	TGTGCTAGTGGTTTGGTACCCGTAGCGAGCGAGCAGTACTTC	CASGLVPVASEQYF
TRBV28	TRBJ1-2	.	.	TGTGCCAGCAGTTTAAGTTCACGAGGCGGCTACACCTTC	CASSLSSRGGYTF
TRBV7-9	TRBJ2-7	TRBD2	.	TGTGCCAGCAGCTCCACTAGCGGGAGTCTCTCCTACGAGCAGTACTTC	CASSSTSGSLSYEQYF
TRBV28	TRBJ1-4	TRBD1	.	TGTGCCAGCAGTTTATGGACAGGGGGCGGGAATGAAAAACTGTTTTTT	CASSLWTGGGNEKLFF
TRBV4-1	TRBJ1-2	.	.	TGCGCCAGCAGCGTTCCAGGGGCCCCCGGGGGTGGCTACACCTTC	CASSVPGAPGGGYTF
TRBV7-8	TRBJ2-2	TRBD2	.	TGTGCCAGCAGCTTAGGGCCGGGTACTAGCGGGGTTCTGGGCAGCGGGGAGCTGTTTTTT	CASSLGPGTSGVLGSGELFF
TRBV28	TRBJ2-5	TRBD2	.	TGTGCCACCCACGGGCCTAGCGGGAGCCAAGAGACCCAGTACTTC	CATHGPSGSQETQYF
TRBV19	TRBJ2-3	.	.	TGTGCCAGTAGTATCGAGAGAGCTAAGGGTTCAGATACGCAGTATTTT	CASSIERAKGSDTQYF
TRBV20-1	TRBJ1-4	.	.	TGCAGTGGTGCGGCTAATGAAAAACTGTTTTTT	CSGAANEKLFF
TRBV6-5	TRBJ1-2	.	.	TGTGCCAGCATAGATGCTAACTATGGCTACACCTTC	CASIDANYGYTF
TRBV28	TRBJ2-5	.	.	TGTGCCAGCAAACTCACGGGGGGACAGGCAGGCCAAGAGACCCAGTACTTC	CASKLTGGQAGQETQYF